This record concerns one TCR beta chain sequence. In its sample, this clone was seen once. The antigen it recognizes is unknown. Qualities for individual bases were not recorded, and no much larger clone is one base off. The collaborating institutions used their own protocols to collect whole blood in K2EDTA tubes. For TCRbeta analysis, collaborators shipped samples in one of three forms: frozen whole blood, isolated PBMCs, or DNA extracted from either of those sample types. The source of the sample is a study of blood T cell repertoires in COVID-19 (dated by TCRdb to 2018 to 2020). Regarding the complete study: Samples covering the acute and convalescent phases of COVID-19 were provided by collaborators in the United States, Italy and Spain. The samples were drawn from two sources: the first 160 participants of the ongoing ImmuneRACE study, and some 1,300 subjects contributed by 6 global collaborators. The dataset comprised deeply sampled blood TCRbeta repertoires from subjects exposed to, actively infected with, or recovered from COVID-19. Where available, HLA class I and class II types were taken from metadata supplied by the sample provider and were not determined by assay-based typing. A de-identified subject ID, COVID-19 status, age in years and sex were almost always included in the sample metadata. The repertoires were released in a freely available public database intended as a resource for research on the immune response to SARS-CoV-2. The material from the prospective study consisted of cDNA or gDNA derived from T cells, B-cell-depleted T cells, or PBMCs. Study-wide conclusions, independent of this receptor: The amount of clinical and demographic metadata varied by source and participant and was provided uncurated.

According to the germline V gene, CDR1 reads KGHSH and CDR2 reads LQKENI. V gives up 3 bases and J gives up 2 bases, and the segment between their germline ends measures 8 bases. Taken from cysteine to phenylalanine, the CDR3 has 14 residues. Here the CDR3 DNA is all that survives: 42 bases in frame from base 1. The immunoSEQ Assay, a bias-controlled multiplex PCR, was used to amplify TCRbeta CDR3 regions from genomic DNA. The paper's data handling went like this. Nucleated cell counts per sample were estimated from amplification of reference gene primers within the assay. To quantify the absolute abundance of each unique TCRbeta CDR3 rearrangement, sequence reads were collapsed and filtered. For each sample, productive Simpson clonality was calculated by taking the square root of Simpson's diversity index across productive rearrangements. Sourced from immuneACCESS, this table was stored by TCRdb with only in-frame sequences that have V and J called. A share of the clones is absent; for the studies checked, an unresolved V gene accounts for under half, and the remainder has no known explanation. D and trimming were read from the DNA, whereas the V and J calls and clone size are those reported in that table. In all, the sample holds about 300,000 clones, and approximately 86% of those were seen once. 1% to 1.5% of the sample comes from the top ten.

The rearranged chain carries TRBV18 and TRBJ2-1, and possibly TRBD1, on 5 matching bases. Source material: peripheral blood. The TCR sequence derives from a man aged 70-80 years with acute or convalescent COVID-19. This receptor has the CDR3 CASSPDRAYNEQFF. The sequenced DNA is TGTGCCAGCTCACCTGACAGAGCCTACAATGAGCAGTTCTTC.